These 30 T cell receptor beta chains came from one sample sequenced in a study of T cells in women clearing cervical HPV infection. The assay was immunoSEQ multiplex PCR, and TCRdb's table has in-frame clones only and misses some. This repertoire includes fewer than 35,000 clones. Sequencing used blood buffy coat. The receptors shown here come from a woman between 18 and 70 years old with a cervical HPV16 infection that either progressed to CIN3+ or cleared (not recorded which).

With regard to this clone: The CDR3 end is not reached by the read, which stops 3 residues before it; the germline J gene fills it in. V usage is TRBV28 and J usage is TRBJ2-7; the D call may be TRBD1 or TRBD2 (5 bases each). CDR1 and CDR2 from the germline V gene are MDHEN and SYDVKM. The V end was cut by 5 bases, the J end by 6 bases, with 17 bases between. The length of the CDR3 is 14 residues. The CDR3 here is CASSLRGSRGEQYF. CDR3 DNA, as far as it was read: TGTGCCAGCAGTCTGAGGGGCAGTAGAGGCGAG.

Turning to this clone: The read terminates 3 residues ahead of where the CDR3 ends, so the germline J gene completes it. The gene calls are TRBV19 and TRBJ2-7; 7 nucleotides line up with TRBD2. With V trimmed by 7 bases and J by 6 bases, 12 bases remained unmatched. Germline V gene data show CDR1 as LNHDA and CDR2 as SQIVND (reference sequence). The CDR3 loop spans 14 amino acids. CDR3 sequence: CASKQELTGGEQYF. Partial CDR3 DNA: TGTGCCAGTAAACAGGAATTAACGGGAGGCGAG. The whole variable domain, filled in from reference TRBV19 and TRBJ2-7, reads DGGITQSPKYLFRKEGQNVTLSCEQNLNHDAMYWYRQDPGQGLRLIYYSQIVNDFQKGDIAEGYSVSREKKESFPLTVTSAQKNPTAFYLCASKQELTGGEQYFGPGTRLTVT.

With regard to this clone: The read halts 3 residues ahead of the CDR3 end, with the missing end drawn from the germline J gene. The J gene is TRBJ2-3, the V gene TRBV27; 9 bases align to TRBD1. With 0 bases clipped from V and 2 bases from J, the junction kept 3 bases outside the gene matches. Germline values: CDR1 MNHEY, CDR2 SMNVEV (reference sequence). The CDR3 is 16 residues long. The CDR3 DNA, read in part, is TGTGCCAGCAGTTTATCAGGGACAGGGAACACAGATACG. The encoded protein is CASSLSGTGNTDT. The entire CDR3 protein is CASSLSGTGNTDTQYF.

As concerns this clone: The CDR3 end is not reached by the read, which stops 3 residues before it; the germline J gene fills it in. The genes are TRBV7-2 and TRBJ1-1; D gene ambiguous. This CDR3 is built from 12 residues. Germline-derived CDR1 and CDR2 are SGHTA and FQGNSA. CDR3 region: CASSLRAGEAFF. The CDR3 DNA, read in part, is TGTGCCAGCAGCTTAAGGGCGGGGGAA.

With respect to this clone: The read falls 3 residues short of the CDR3 end, and the missing part is taken from the germline J gene. This chain joins TRBV6-2 or TRBV6-3 and TRBJ2-7; 9 bases align to TRBD1. The V and J ends lost 8 bases and 3 bases, in that order; junction bases with no gene match: 5. CDR1 MNHEY and CDR2 SVGEGT come from the germline V gene. The CDR3 loop spans 13 amino acids. The DNA read from the CDR3 is TGTGCCAGCTCCGGGACAGGGTTCTACGAG. Amino acids: CASSGTGFYE. The CDR3 as a whole reads CASSGTGFYEQYF.

With respect to this clone: The missing CDR3 end, 3 residues past where the read stops, is filled in from the germline J gene. V and J are TRBV5-5 and TRBJ2-2, with TRBD2 identical over 9 bases. Germline values: CDR1 SGHKS, CDR2 YYEKEE (reference sequence). The CDR3 contains 14 residues. The trim removed 3 bases at V and 4 bases at J, leaving 1 base unmatched. The sequenced part of the CDR3 DNA is TGTGCCAGCAGCTCTAGCGGGGCCACCGGGGAG. This sequence encodes CASSSSGATGE. The complete CDR3 reads CASSSSGATGELFF. Complete variable domain (other parts from reference TRBV5-5 and TRBJ2-2): DAGVTQSPTHLIKTRGQQVTLRCSPISGHKSVSWYQQVLGQGPQFIFQYYEKEERGRGNFPDRFSARQFPNYSSELNVNALLLGDSALYLCASSSSGATGELFFGEGSRLTVL.

Notes on this clone: The read is 3 residues too short to cover the CDR3 end, so that end is filled in from the germline J gene. This rearrangement joins TRBV7-2 to TRBJ2-2, with a possible D match to TRBD2 (6 bases). CDR1 SGHTA and CDR2 FQGNSA come from the germline V gene. The CDR3 has 14 amino acids. Trimming pared 5 bases from V and 3 bases from J, leaving 10 bases between. The CDR3 bases that were read are TGTGCCAGCAGCCAATGGGGGGACACCGGGGAG. This sequence encodes CASSQWGDTGE. The whole CDR3 protein is CASSQWGDTGELFF.

To note about this clone: The read ends 3 residues shy of where the CDR3 ends; the end is completed using the germline J gene. This chain uses TRBV11-2 with TRBJ1-1, with D hard to call. V was trimmed by 5 bases and J by 1 base, leaving 11 bases between them. Germline assignment: CDR1 SGHAT and CDR2 FQNNGV. The CDR3 is made up of 14 amino acids. CDR3: CASSPLSGNTEAFF. The sequenced part of the CDR3 DNA is TGTGCCAGCAGCCCACTTTCAGGGAACACTGAA.

As concerns this clone: The read is 3 residues too short to cover the CDR3 end, so that end is filled in from the germline J gene. The J gene is TRBJ2-5, the V gene TRBV20-1; 8 positions agree with TRBD1. Germline trimming cut 0 bases from V and 5 bases from J; bases unmatched to any gene: 11. CDR1 and CDR2 from the germline V gene are DFQATT and SNEGSKA (reference sequence). This CDR3 has 16 residues. The sequenced CDR3 bases are TGCAGTGCTAGAGATCCACCAGGGGGCAAAGAGGAGACC. It yields the protein CSARDPPGGKEET. The entire CDR3 protein reads CSARDPPGGKEETQYF.

Note on this clone: The read terminates 3 residues ahead of where the CDR3 ends, so the germline J gene completes it. The chain has TRBV5-4 and TRBJ2-1, with a weak D call TRBD2 (6 bases). Trimming stripped 2 bases from V and 4 bases from J, with 13 bases between. From germline, CDR1 is SGHNT and CDR2 YYREEE (reference sequence). The CDR3 has 15 amino acids. The covered CDR3 bases are TGTGCCAGCAGCTTAACCGGGACTGGTTACAATGAG. Translated, it gives CASSLTGTGYNE. The full CDR3 sequence reads CASSLTGTGYNEQFF.

The DNA read from the CDR3 is TGTGCCAGCAGTACAGGGCCCTACGAG. Translated: CASSTGPYE. From start to end, the CDR3 is CASSTGPYEQYF. This chain links TRBV28 with TRBJ2-7; D perhaps matches TRBD1 (6 bases). Read sequence stops 3 residues before the CDR3 end, and the germline J gene provides the missing end. CDR3 length: 12 residues. CDR1 is MDHEN, CDR2 SYDVKM, per germline. V lost 5 bases and J 2 bases, leaving 7 bases between the germline ends.

A word on this clone: The sequence runs out 3 residues before the end of the CDR3; the remainder is reconstructed from the germline J gene. V and J are TRBV7-9 and TRBJ2-7; the match to TRBD1 covers 7 bases. The germline CDR1 and CDR2 sequences are SEHNR and FQNEAQ (reference sequence). The CDR3 has 13 amino acids. V was pared by 4 bases and J by 2 bases, with 2 bases of the junction left unmatched. CDR3 residues: CASSSGQPYEQYF. The part of the CDR3 DNA that was read is TGTGCCAGCAGCTCGGGACAGCCCTACGAG.

As for this clone: The read falls 3 residues short of the CDR3 end, and the missing part is taken from the germline J gene. The chain combines TRBV19 with TRBJ2-6; 8 bases are a match to TRBD1. With 0 bases clipped from V and 4 bases from J, the junction kept 5 bases outside the gene matches. The CDR3 length is 17 residues. Germline V CDR1 and CDR2: LNHDA, SQIVND (reference sequence). CDR3 in amino acids: CASSIDQGAPGANVLTF. The covered CDR3 bases are TGTGCCAGTAGTATAGATCAGGGGGCCCCCGGGGCCAACGTC.

Regarding this clone: The observed sequence ends 3 residues before the CDR3 terminus, with the missing tail filled in from the germline J gene. The V and J genes are TRBV5-1 and TRBJ1-5; weak D call: TRBD1 (5 bases). V was pared by 2 bases and J by 4 bases, with 13 bases between. The germline V gene encodes CDR1 SGHRS and CDR2 YFSETQ. The length of the CDR3 is 15 residues. CDR3 sequence: CASSFGGEPNQPQHF. The DNA read from the CDR3 is TGCGCCAGCAGCTTCGGGGGGGAGCCTAATCAGCCC.

In regard to this clone: The observed sequence ends 3 residues before the CDR3 terminus, with the missing tail filled in from the germline J gene. The chain uses TRBV12-3 or TRBV12-4 and TRBJ1-2, with D possibly TRBD1 on 5 matching bases. There are 13 residues in the CDR3. The V end was cut by 7 bases, the J end by 5 bases, with 14 bases between. The CDR3 reads CASTLQGIYGYTF. CDR3 bases read: TGTGCCAGCACCCTTCAGGGAATTTATGGC.

A remark on this clone: The sequenced fragment ends 3 residues before the CDR3 boundary, so the rest is inferred from the germline J gene. V is TRBV20-1 and J is TRBJ2-3; 8 nucleotides agree with TRBD2. Trimming took 7 bases from V and 4 from J; bases not matched to a gene: 7. CDR1 is DFQATT, CDR2 SNEGSKA, per germline (reference sequence). The CDR3 has 13 amino acids. Partial CDR3 DNA: TGCAGTGGGTTAGCGGGAAGCCCAGATACG. Residues: CSGLAGSPDT. The whole CDR3 sequence is CSGLAGSPDTQYF.

A note on this clone: The read ends 3 residues early relative to the CDR3; the germline J gene fills the gap. The chain recombines TRBV7-8 with TRBJ2-5; D not certain. Germline V lookup: CDR1 SGHVS, CDR2 FQNEAQ. The V and J ends lost 7 bases and 2 bases respectively, with 5 bases between them. CDR3 length: 11 residues. The CDR3 bases that were read are TGTGCCAGCATGAGGCAAGAGACC. Translating it yields CASMRQET. The CDR3 in its entirety is CASMRQETQYF.

A word on this clone: The missing CDR3 end, 3 residues past where the read stops, is filled in from the germline J gene. This chain joins TRBV2 and TRBJ2-5, with D perhaps TRBD1 (7 bases). This CDR3 spans 15 amino acids. CDR1 is SNHLY and CDR2 is FYNNEI in the germline V gene. V lost 4 bases to trimming and J lost 4 bases, with 16 bases between them. The part of the CDR3 DNA that was read is TGTGCCAGCAGTGTAGGAGGGGGCTTTCGAGAGACC. Protein: CASSVGGGFRET. Given in full, the CDR3 is CASSVGGGFRETQYF.

To note about this clone: The CDR3 end lies 3 residues beyond the end of the read and is filled in from the germline J gene. This rearrangement joins TRBV11-2 to TRBJ2-1; 9 nucleotides match TRBD2. V lost 8 bases, J lost 1 base, and 6 bases stayed unmatched. This CDR3 has 15 residues. Germline assignment: CDR1 SGHAT and CDR2 FQNNGV. CDR3 DNA, as far as it was read: TGTGCCAGCGCGAGACTAGCGGAGTCCTACAATGAG. Encoded protein: CASARLAESYNE. In full, the CDR3 is CASARLAESYNEQFF.

Remarks on this clone: Sequencing ends 3 residues short of the CDR3 end; the germline J gene provides the rest. The V gene is TRBV6-2 or TRBV6-3, the J gene TRBJ2-5; 8 positions agree with TRBD1. With 6 bases clipped from V and 4 bases from J, the junction kept 7 bases outside the gene matches. Germline V lookup: CDR1 MNHEY, CDR2 SVGEGT. This CDR3 region has 14 residues. CDR3 protein: CASSLDRGRETQYF. The sequenced part of the CDR3 DNA is TGTGCCAGCAGCCTCGACAGGGGTCGAGAGACC.

Comments on this clone: The read finishes 3 residues shy of the CDR3 end, and the germline J gene is used to complete it. The rearrangement links TRBV5-6 to TRBJ2-3, with D perhaps given as TRBD1 or TRBD2 (6 bases each). The CDR3 runs 15 residues. Germline V gene data show CDR1 as SGHDT and CDR2 as YYEEEE. CDR3 DNA, as far as it was read: TGTGCCAGCAGCTTGGTCGGGACACAAGGAGGGGCG. Its translation is CASSLVGTQGGA. The full CDR3 protein reads CASSLVGTQGGAQYF.

A word on this clone: The DNA ends 3 residues before the CDR3 does, and the rest of the CDR3 is filled in from the germline J gene. This specimen includes other DNA sequences encoding the same CDR3. The rearrangement joins TRBV6-7 to TRBJ2-1, with D perhaps TRBD2 (7 bases). TRBV6-7 is treated as an ORF (open reading frame) with a function not yet certain. V dropped 10 bases and J dropped 9 bases, with 31 bases sitting between them. This CDR3 contains 17 residues. CDR3: CATTTGAPASGGCEQFF. CDR3 DNA, as far as it was read: TGTGCCACCACGACAGGAGCCCCTGCTAGCGGAGGGTGTGAG.

With regard to this clone: The read halts 3 residues ahead of the CDR3 end, with the missing end drawn from the germline J gene. The chain is built from TRBV30 and TRBJ2-5; D remains unclear. The V gene's germline CDR1 is GTSNPN and CDR2 SVGIG (reference sequence). The CDR3 consists of 11 residues. Deletions cut 1 base from V and 5 bases from J, with 5 bases between. The CDR3 DNA, read in part, is TGTGCCTGGAGTGGTTCGGAGACC. Its translation is CAWSGSET. The CDR3 reads in full as CAWSGSETQYF. Combining the CDR3 with reference TRBV30 and TRBJ2-5 gives the whole variable domain SQTIHQWPATLVQPVGSPLSLECTVEGTSNPNLYWYRQAAGRGLQLLFYSVGIGQISSEVPQNLSASRPQDRQFILSSKKLLLSDSGFYLCAWSGSETQYFGPGTRLLVL.

Comments on this clone: The read gets to within 3 residues of the CDR3 end, and the germline J gene fills in the rest. This chain uses TRBV12-3 or TRBV12-4 with TRBJ2-1; 7 bases fit TRBD1. The CDR3 has 14 residues. The ends lost 7 bases at V and 4 bases at J; junction bases unmatched: 7. The sequenced part of the CDR3 DNA is TGTGCCAGCACTAGACAGGGCCAGTACAATGAG. It translates to CASTRQGQYNE. The CDR3 as a whole reads CASTRQGQYNEQFF.

On this clone itself: The CDR3 end falls 3 residues outside the read, so it is completed with the germline J gene. The chain uses TRBV2 and TRBJ1-3; no reliable D call. Per germline, CDR1 SNHLY and CDR2 FYNNEI. This CDR3 spans 14 amino acids. With 4 bases removed from V and 0 bases from J, the gap between germline ends came to 7 bases. The DNA read from the CDR3 is TGTGCCAGCAGTGGTTTCTACTCTGGAAACACC. Protein sequence: CASSGFYSGNT. The whole CDR3 is CASSGFYSGNTIYF.

On this clone itself: The missing CDR3 end, 3 residues past where the read stops, is filled in from the germline J gene. The chain recombines TRBV7-9 with TRBJ1-6; D gene uncertain. Per the germline V gene, CDR1 is SEHNR and CDR2 is FQNEAQ (reference sequence). This CDR3 is 14 amino acids long. Deletions cut 4 bases from V and 4 bases from J, with 8 bases between. CDR3 region: CASSYEGYNSPLHF. The sequenced part of the CDR3 DNA is TGTGCCAGCAGCTACGAAGGTTATAATTCACCC. The full variable domain, completed using reference TRBV7-9 and TRBJ1-6, is DTGVSQNPRHKITKRGQNVTFRCDPISEHNRLYWYRQTLGQGPEFLTYFQNEAQLEKSRLLSDRFSAERPKGSFSTLEIQRTEQGDSAMYLCASSYEGYNSPLHFGNGTRLTVT.

A note on this clone: The sequenced fragment ends 3 residues before the CDR3 boundary, so the rest is inferred from the germline J gene. The chain combines TRBV19 with TRBJ1-5; 7 positions match TRBD1. This CDR3 has 14 residues. V shed 7 bases and J 7 bases; nucleotides not matched to a gene: 10. Per the germline V gene, CDR1 is LNHDA and CDR2 is SQIVND (reference sequence). CDR3 amino acids: CASKRQGMGQPQHF. The covered CDR3 bases are TGTGCCAGTAAAAGACAGGGAATGGGACAGCCC.

Remarks on this clone: The read falls 3 residues short of the CDR3 end, and the missing part is taken from the germline J gene. The chain recombines TRBV20-1 with TRBJ1-1; TRBD1 might be the D (5 bases). Trimming took off 6 bases at V and 1 base at J, with 15 bases between the two ends. CDR3 length: 14 amino acids. Germline V gene lookup returns CDR1 DFQATT and CDR2 SNEGSKA (reference sequence). CDR3 loop: CSARVGQQNTEAFF. The covered CDR3 bases are TGCAGTGCCAGGGTGGGCCAGCAGAACACTGAA.

Points on this clone: At one end, the junction sequence differs from germline, possibly due to a read error. Read sequence stops 3 residues before the CDR3 end, and the germline J gene provides the missing end. V is TRBV4-2 and J is TRBJ1-2, with 8 positions matching TRBD1. CDR3 size: 15 residues. The germline V gene encodes CDR1 LGHNA and CDR2 YNFKEQ. Partial CDR3 DNA: TGCGCCAGCAGCCAAGAATTGCAGGGGGCTTATGGC. Translated, it gives CASSQELQGAYG. The whole CDR3 region reads CASSQELQGAYGYTF.

Regarding this clone: Read data end 3 residues before the CDR3 end; the end is taken from the germline J gene. The V and J genes are TRBV19 and TRBJ1-1; D is possibly TRBD1 (5 bases). Germline CDR1 and CDR2: LNHDA and SQIVND (reference sequence). V dropped 9 bases and J dropped 1 base, with 12 bases sitting between them. This CDR3 has 13 amino acids. CDR3 sequence reads: CASGGYSNTEAFF. The covered CDR3 bases are TGTGCCAGCGGGGGGTATTCGAACACTGAA.